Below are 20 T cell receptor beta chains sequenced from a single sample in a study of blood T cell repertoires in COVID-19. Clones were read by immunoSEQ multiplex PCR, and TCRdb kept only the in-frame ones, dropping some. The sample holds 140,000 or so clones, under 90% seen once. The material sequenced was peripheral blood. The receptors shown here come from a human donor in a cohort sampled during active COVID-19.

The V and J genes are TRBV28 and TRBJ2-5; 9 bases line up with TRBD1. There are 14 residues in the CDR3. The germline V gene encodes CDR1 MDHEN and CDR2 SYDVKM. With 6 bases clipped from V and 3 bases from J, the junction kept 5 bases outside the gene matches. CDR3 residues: CASRTGTGKETQYF. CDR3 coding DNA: TGTGCCAGCAGAACCGGGACAGGGAAAGAGACCCAGTACTTC. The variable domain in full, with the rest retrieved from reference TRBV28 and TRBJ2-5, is DVKVTQSSRYLVKRTGEKVFLECVQDMDHENMFWYRQDPGLGLRLIYFSYDVKMKEKGDIPEGYSVSREKKERFSLILESASTNQTSMYLCASRTGTGKETQYFGPGTRLLVL.

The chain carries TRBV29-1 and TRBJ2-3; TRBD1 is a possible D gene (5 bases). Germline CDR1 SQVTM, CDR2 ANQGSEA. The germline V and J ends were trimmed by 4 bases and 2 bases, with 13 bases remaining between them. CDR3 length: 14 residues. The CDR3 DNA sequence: TGCAGCGTTGCGGGTGGGGCAGACACAGATACGCAGTATTTT. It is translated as CSVAGGADTDTQYF.

The CDR3 nucleotides are TGTGCCAGCAGCCCTACAACCGGGACAGGGGGCTACAATGAGCAGTTCTTC. Translating it yields CASSPTTGTGGYNEQFF. The V call is TRBV7-2, the J call TRBJ2-1; TRBD1 agrees at 11 bases. Germline values: CDR1 SGHTA, CDR2 FQGNSA. V lost 5 bases to trimming and J lost 3 bases; unmatched junction nucleotides: 9. There are 17 residues in the CDR3. The complete variable domain, with remaining parts taken from reference TRBV7-2 and TRBJ2-1, reads GAGVSQSPSNKVTEKGKDVELRCDPISGHTALYWYRQSLGQGLEFLIYFQGNSAPDKSGLPSDRFSAERTGGSVSTLTIQRTQQEDSAVYLCASSPTTGTGGYNEQFFGPGTRLTVL.

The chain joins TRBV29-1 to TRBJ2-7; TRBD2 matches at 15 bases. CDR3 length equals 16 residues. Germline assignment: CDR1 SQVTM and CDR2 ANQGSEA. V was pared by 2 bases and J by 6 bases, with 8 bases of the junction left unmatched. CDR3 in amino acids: CSVETRGLAGGGEQYF. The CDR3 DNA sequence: TGCAGCGTTGAAACCCGGGGACTAGCGGGAGGTGGCGAGCAGTACTTC.

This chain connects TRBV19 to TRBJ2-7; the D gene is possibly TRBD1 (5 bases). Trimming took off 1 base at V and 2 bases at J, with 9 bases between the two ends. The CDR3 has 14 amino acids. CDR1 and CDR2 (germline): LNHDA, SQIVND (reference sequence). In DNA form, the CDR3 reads TGTGCCAGTAGTATAGCCGTCAGGGCCTACGAGCAGTACTTC. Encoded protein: CASSIAVRAYEQYF. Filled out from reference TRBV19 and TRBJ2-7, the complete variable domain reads DGGITQSPKYLFRKEGQNVTLSCEQNLNHDAMYWYRQDPGQGLRLIYYSQIVNDFQKGDIAEGYSVSREKKESFPLTVTSAQKNPTAFYLCASSIAVRAYEQYFGPGTRLTVT.

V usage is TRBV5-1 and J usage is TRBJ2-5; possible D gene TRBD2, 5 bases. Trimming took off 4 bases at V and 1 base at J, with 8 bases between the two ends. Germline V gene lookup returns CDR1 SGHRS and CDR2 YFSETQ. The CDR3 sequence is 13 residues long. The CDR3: CASSAGPQETQYF. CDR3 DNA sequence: TGCGCCAGCAGCGCGGGTCCCCAAGAGACCCAGTACTTC.

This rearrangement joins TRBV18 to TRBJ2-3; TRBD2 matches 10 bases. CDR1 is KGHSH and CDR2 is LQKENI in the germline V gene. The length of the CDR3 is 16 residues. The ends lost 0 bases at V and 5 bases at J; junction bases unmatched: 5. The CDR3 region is CASSPPGSGRLDTQYF. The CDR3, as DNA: TGTGCCAGCTCACCACCGGGTAGCGGGAGGTTAGATACGCAGTATTTT. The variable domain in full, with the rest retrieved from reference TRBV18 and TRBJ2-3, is NAGVMQNPRHLVRRRGQEARLRCSPMKGHSHVYWYRQLPEEGLKFMVYLQKENIIDESGMPKERFSAEFPKEGPSILRIQQVVRGDSAAYFCASSPPGSGRLDTQYFGPGTRLTVL.

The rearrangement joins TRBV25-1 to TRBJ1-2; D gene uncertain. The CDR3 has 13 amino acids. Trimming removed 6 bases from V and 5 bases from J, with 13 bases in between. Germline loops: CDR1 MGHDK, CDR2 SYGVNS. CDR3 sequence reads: CASRSGGFYGYTF. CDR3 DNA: TGTGCCAGCAGATCGGGAGGGTTTTATGGCTACACCTTC.

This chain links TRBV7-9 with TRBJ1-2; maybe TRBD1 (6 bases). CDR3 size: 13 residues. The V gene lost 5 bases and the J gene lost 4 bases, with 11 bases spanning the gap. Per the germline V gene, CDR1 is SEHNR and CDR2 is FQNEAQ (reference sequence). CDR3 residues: CASSHRVGYGYTF. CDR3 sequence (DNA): TGTGCCAGCAGCCACAGGGTTGGCTATGGCTACACCTTC.

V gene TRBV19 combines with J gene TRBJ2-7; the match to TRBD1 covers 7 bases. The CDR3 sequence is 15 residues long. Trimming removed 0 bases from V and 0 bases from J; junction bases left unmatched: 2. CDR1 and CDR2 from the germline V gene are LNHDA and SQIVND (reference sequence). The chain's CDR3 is CASSIETGSSYEQYF. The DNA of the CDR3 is TGTGCCAGTAGTATAGAGACAGGGAGCTCCTACGAGCAGTACTTC.

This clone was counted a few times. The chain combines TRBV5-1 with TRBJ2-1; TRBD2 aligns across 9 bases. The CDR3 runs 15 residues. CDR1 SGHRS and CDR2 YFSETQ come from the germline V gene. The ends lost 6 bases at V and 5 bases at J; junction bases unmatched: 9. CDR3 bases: TGCGCCAGCAACCGGCTGGGACTAGCAGACAATGAGCAGTTCTTC. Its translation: CASNRLGLADNEQFF.

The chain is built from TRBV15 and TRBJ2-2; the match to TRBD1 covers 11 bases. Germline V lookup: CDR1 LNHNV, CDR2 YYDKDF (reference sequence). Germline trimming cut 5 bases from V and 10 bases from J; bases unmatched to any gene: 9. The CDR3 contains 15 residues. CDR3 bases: TGTGCCACCAGCCAAGGACAGGGGGCGTTGAAGGAGCTGTTTTTT. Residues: CATSQGQGALKELFF.

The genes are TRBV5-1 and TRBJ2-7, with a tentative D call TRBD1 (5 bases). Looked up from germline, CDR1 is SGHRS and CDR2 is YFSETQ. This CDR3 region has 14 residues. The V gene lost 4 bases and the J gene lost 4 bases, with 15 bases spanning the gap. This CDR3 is CASSTTQAVYEQYF. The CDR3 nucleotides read TGCGCCAGCAGCACCACACAGGCGGTTTACGAGCAGTACTTC. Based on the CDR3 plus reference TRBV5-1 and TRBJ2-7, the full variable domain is KAGVTQTPRYLIKTRGQQVTLSCSPISGHRSVSWYQQTPGQGLQFLFEYFSETQRNKGNFPGRFSGRQFSNSRSEMNVSTLELGDSALYLCASSTTQAVYEQYFGPGTRLTVT.

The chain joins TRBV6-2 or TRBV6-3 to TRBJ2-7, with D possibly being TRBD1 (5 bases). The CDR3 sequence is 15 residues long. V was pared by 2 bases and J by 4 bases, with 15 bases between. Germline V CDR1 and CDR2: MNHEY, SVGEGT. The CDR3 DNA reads TGTGCCAGCAGTTACCCACAGACAGACCAGTACGAGCAGTACTTC. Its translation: CASSYPQTDQYEQYF.

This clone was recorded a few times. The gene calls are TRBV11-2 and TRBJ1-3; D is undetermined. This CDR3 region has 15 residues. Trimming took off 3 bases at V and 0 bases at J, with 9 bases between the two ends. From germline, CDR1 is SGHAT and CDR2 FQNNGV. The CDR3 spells CASSFESLSGNTIYF. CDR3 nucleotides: TGTGCCAGCAGCTTTGAAAGCCTCTCTGGAAACACCATATATTTT.

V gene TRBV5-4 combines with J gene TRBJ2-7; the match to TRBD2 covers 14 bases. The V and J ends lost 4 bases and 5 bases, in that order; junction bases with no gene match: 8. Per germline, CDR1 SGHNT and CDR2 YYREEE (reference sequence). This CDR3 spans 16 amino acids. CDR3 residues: CASSPGTSGSLHEQYF. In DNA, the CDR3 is TGTGCCAGCAGCCCGGGGACTAGCGGGAGTCTACACGAGCAGTACTTC.

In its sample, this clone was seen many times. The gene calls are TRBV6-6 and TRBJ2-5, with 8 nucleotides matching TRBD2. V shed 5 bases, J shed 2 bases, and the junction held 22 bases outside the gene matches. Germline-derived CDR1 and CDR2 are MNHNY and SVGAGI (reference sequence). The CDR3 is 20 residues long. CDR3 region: CASSRNLPGLDPPTQETQYF. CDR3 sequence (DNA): TGTGCCAGCAGTCGAAACCTTCCGGGACTAGATCCCCCAACTCAAGAGACCCAGTACTTC.

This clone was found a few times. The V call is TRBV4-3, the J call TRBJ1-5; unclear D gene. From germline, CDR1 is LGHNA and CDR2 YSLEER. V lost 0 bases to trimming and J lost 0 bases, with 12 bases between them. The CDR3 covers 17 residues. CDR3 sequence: CASSQDWAGYSNQPQHF. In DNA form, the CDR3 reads TGCGCCAGCAGCCAAGATTGGGCAGGATATAGCAATCAGCCCCAGCATTTT.

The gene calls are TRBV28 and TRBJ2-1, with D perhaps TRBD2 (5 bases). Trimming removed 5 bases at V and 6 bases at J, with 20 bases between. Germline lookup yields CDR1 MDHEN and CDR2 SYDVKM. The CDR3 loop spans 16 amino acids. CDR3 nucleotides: TGTGCCAGCAGTACGGGTGACTACGGACGGGGCAATGAGCAGTTCTTC. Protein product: CASSTGDYGRGNEQFF.

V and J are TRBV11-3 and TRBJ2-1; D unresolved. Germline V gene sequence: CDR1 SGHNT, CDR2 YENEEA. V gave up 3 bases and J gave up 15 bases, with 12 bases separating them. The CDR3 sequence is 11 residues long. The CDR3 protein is CASSFNGSSFF. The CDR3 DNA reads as TGTGCCAGCAGCTTTAACGGGTCGTCGTTCTTC.